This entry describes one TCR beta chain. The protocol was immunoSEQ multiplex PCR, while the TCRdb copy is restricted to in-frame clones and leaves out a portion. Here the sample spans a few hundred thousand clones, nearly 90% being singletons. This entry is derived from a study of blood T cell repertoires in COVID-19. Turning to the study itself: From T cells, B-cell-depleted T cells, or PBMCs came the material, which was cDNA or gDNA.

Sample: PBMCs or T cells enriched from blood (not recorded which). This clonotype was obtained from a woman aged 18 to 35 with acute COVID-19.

The CDR3 loop reads CASSSTQGHGYTF. The CDR3 nucleotides read TGTGCCAGCAGTTCAACCCAGGGTCATGGCTACACCTTC. The rearrangement uses TRBV6-5 and TRBJ1-2, with D possibly being TRBD1 (5 bases). Germline CDR1 is MNHEY and CDR2 is SVGAGI. CDR3 length equals 13 residues. V dropped 4 bases and J dropped 6 bases, with 12 bases sitting between them.